This T cell receptor (beta chain) was obtained from a study of CD8 T cells in Susac syndrome. An amount of RNA that ranged from roughly 0.5 to 1 ug was reverse transcribed with random hexamers. One entry per CDR3 protein results from TCRdb running MiXCR on the immunoSEQ multiplex PCR reads. The sample has fewer than 150,000 distinct CDR3 sequences, around 91% seen once. Treatment-naive patients with stable or active relapsing-remitting disease served as multiple sclerosis controls. The CDR3 covers 14 residues. Trimming left V 2 bases short and J 2 bases short, with 9 bases between. The germline V gene encodes CDR1 MDHEN and CDR2 SYDVKM.

The V gene is TRBV28, the J gene TRBJ1-2; D unresolved. Sequencing used CD8+ T cells from PBMCs. The sequence came from a human donor with multiple sclerosis. This CDR3 reads CASSLGRINYGYTF. CDR3 bases: TGTGCCAGCAGTTTAGGGAGGATCAACTATGGCTACACCTTC.